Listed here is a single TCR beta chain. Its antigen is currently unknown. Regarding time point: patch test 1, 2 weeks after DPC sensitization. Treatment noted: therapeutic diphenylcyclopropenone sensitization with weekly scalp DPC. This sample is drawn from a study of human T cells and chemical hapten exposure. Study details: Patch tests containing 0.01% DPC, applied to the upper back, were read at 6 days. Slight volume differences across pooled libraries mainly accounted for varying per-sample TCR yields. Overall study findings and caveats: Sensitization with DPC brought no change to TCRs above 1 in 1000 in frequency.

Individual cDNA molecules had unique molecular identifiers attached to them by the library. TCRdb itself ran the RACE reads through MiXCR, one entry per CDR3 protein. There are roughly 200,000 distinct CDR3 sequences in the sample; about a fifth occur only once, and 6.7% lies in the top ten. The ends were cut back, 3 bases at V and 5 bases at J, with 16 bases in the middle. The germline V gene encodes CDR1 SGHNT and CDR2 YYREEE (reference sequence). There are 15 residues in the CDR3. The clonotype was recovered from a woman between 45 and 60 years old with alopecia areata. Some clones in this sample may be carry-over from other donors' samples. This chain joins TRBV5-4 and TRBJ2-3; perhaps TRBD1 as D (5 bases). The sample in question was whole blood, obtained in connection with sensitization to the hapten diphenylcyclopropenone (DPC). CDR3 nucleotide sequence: TGTGCCAGCAGCTCTGGGGCTGCTGGCAAAGATACGCAGTATTTT. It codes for CASSSGAAGKDTQYF.